Listed below are T cell receptor beta chains from one sample, sequenced in a study of radiotherapy plus CTLA-4 blockade in lung cancer. Method: immunoSEQ multiplex PCR; TCRdb's copy keeps in-frame clones and lacks some. This table holds roughly 78,000 clones, approximately 80% found once. This specimen consisted of peripheral blood, obtained from a patient treated with radiotherapy plus ipilimumab. The receptors were gathered from a human donor with non-small cell lung cancer who had a complete response to radiotherapy plus ipilimumab. CDR3s include the opening cysteine and the closing phenylalanine or tryptophan. The order of the fields is J gene, V gene, CDR3 protein.

j_call: TRBJ1-4; v_call: TRBV7-9; cdr3_aa: CASSLAPENEKLFF
j_call: TRBJ2-3; v_call: TRBV6-1; cdr3_aa: CASSARTKPSTDTQYF
j_call: TRBJ2-5; v_call: TRBV19; cdr3_aa: CASSIVWLRTAGETQYF
j_call: TRBJ1-5; v_call: TRBV28; cdr3_aa: CASSLLAMSNQPQHF
j_call: TRBJ2-3; v_call: TRBV20-1; cdr3_aa: CSAGSTDTQYF
j_call: TRBJ1-2; v_call: TRBV6-5; cdr3_aa: CASSYQGVQGYTF
j_call: TRBJ2-1; v_call: TRBV5-4; cdr3_aa: CASSAPWSAYNEQFF
j_call: TRBJ2-1; v_call: TRBV6-5; cdr3_aa: CASSRGQVDVKQFF
j_call: TRBJ2-5; v_call: TRBV2; cdr3_aa: CASSAGEETQYF
j_call: TRBJ2-1; v_call: TRBV4-2; cdr3_aa: CASRLRAADSYNEQFF
j_call: TRBJ2-3; v_call: TRBV7-9; cdr3_aa: CASSSQIGGRADTQYF
j_call: TRBJ1-4; v_call: TRBV9; cdr3_aa: CASSVGTAGWNEKLFF
j_call: TRBJ2-1; v_call: TRBV5-1; cdr3_aa: CASSLRAVSSYNEQFF
j_call: TRBJ2-1; v_call: TRBV7-9; cdr3_aa: CASSLEGLQTKQFF
j_call: TRBJ2-2; v_call: TRBV7-6; cdr3_aa: CASSLAPSTGELFF
j_call: TRBJ2-1; v_call: TRBV6-5; cdr3_aa: CASSYGGQVGSNEQFF
j_call: TRBJ1-4; v_call: TRBV11-3; cdr3_aa: CASSSAERNEKLFF
j_call: TRBJ1-5; v_call: TRBV2; cdr3_aa: CASSLRQNLNQPQHF
j_call: TRBJ2-3; v_call: TRBV4-1; cdr3_aa: CASSQDRGFGTDTQYF
j_call: TRBJ1-5; v_call: TRBV27; cdr3_aa: CASSLSRAIGLDQPQHF
j_call: TRBJ1-1; v_call: TRBV28; cdr3_aa: CASSLSGRTEAFF
j_call: TRBJ1-5; v_call: TRBV19; cdr3_aa: CASTPRDRGARNQPQHF
j_call: TRBJ2-3; v_call: TRBV7-8; cdr3_aa: CASSILAGGSGTDTQYF
j_call: TRBJ1-2; v_call: TRBV7-2; cdr3_aa: CASSPRTGRFGYTF
j_call: TRBJ1-1; v_call: TRBV13; cdr3_aa: CASSLGTEAFF
j_call: TRBJ2-2; v_call: TRBV5-4; cdr3_aa: CASSSGLAGGLTGELFF
j_call: TRBJ1-2; v_call: TRBV30; cdr3_aa: CAWRPGTAYGYTF
j_call: TRBJ2-1; v_call: TRBV7-9; cdr3_aa: CASTQRAKGVGSYNEQFF
j_call: TRBJ2-5; v_call: TRBV5-1; cdr3_aa: CASSPHLRGLAGGREETQYF
j_call: TRBJ1-1; v_call: TRBV18; cdr3_aa: CASSPSQKGAFF
j_call: TRBJ2-3; v_call: TRBV19; cdr3_aa: CASSPMGGASTDTQYF
j_call: TRBJ2-5; v_call: TRBV6-1; cdr3_aa: CASSDQTSGGETQYF
j_call: TRBJ1-2; v_call: TRBV7-9; cdr3_aa: CASRPPLGSINYGYTF
j_call: TRBJ2-2; v_call: TRBV5-4; cdr3_aa: CASSSPGRNGELFF
j_call: TRBJ1-4; v_call: TRBV19; cdr3_aa: CASSKRLGGATNEKLFF
j_call: TRBJ2-7; v_call: TRBV14; cdr3_aa: CASSRLNEQYF
j_call: TRBJ1-2; v_call: TRBV30; cdr3_aa: CAWYRDRPYGYTF
j_call: TRBJ2-1; v_call: TRBV27; cdr3_aa: CASSLSSGSSYNEQFF
j_call: TRBJ1-3; v_call: TRBV4-1; cdr3_aa: CASSQAPPGQGRNTIYF
j_call: TRBJ1-2; v_call: TRBV11-2; cdr3_aa: CASRSDRVGYTF
j_call: TRBJ2-1; v_call: TRBV7-6; cdr3_aa: CASSLRGEQFF
j_call: TRBJ2-5; v_call: TRBV18; cdr3_aa: CASSPGTEQETQYF
j_call: TRBJ2-2; v_call: TRBV4-3; cdr3_aa: CASSQGTSGDFTGELFF
j_call: TRBJ1-3; v_call: TRBV19; cdr3_aa: CASSIGQGASGNTIYF
j_call: TRBJ2-4; v_call: TRBV5-6; cdr3_aa: CASSLAGQPAKNIQYF
j_call: TRBJ1-1; v_call: TRBV2; cdr3_aa: CASSYSYAGGEAFF
j_call: TRBJ2-1; v_call: TRBV7-7; cdr3_aa: CASSSSSGDEQFF
j_call: TRBJ1-2; v_call: TRBV6-6; cdr3_aa: CASKGTSVVGYTF
j_call: TRBJ1-5; v_call: TRBV27; cdr3_aa: CASREGEQPQHF
j_call: TRBJ1-2; v_call: TRBV5-1; cdr3_aa: CASAGLPGVSYGYTF
j_call: TRBJ2-2; v_call: TRBV11-2; cdr3_aa: CASSLIWFRVKTGELFF
j_call: TRBJ1-6; v_call: TRBV6-4; cdr3_aa: CASSDSTGNNSPLHF
j_call: TRBJ2-3; v_call: TRBV10-1; cdr3_aa: CASSDLLAGEDTQYF
j_call: TRBJ2-7; v_call: TRBV29-1; cdr3_aa: CSVEGDRSGGNEQYF
j_call: TRBJ1-2; v_call: TRBV10-3; cdr3_aa: CAIGGAETNYGYTF